This TCR beta chain was captured by sequencing in a study of blood T cell repertoires in COVID-19. The germline gives CDR1 KGHDR, CDR2 SFDVKD. The CDR3 extends over 21 amino acids. V trimming: 1 base; J trimming: 0 bases; junction bases outside the gene matches: 14. Profiling relied on immunoSEQ multiplex PCR, and the TCRdb table lists in-frame clones only, not all of them. The sample consists of about 410,000 clones, 70% to 90% of them appearing once. Source material: peripheral blood. This chain connects TRBV24-1 to TRBJ2-6; TRBD1 agrees at 7 bases. This sequence originates from a woman between 25 and 40 years old with active or convalescent COVID-19. CDR3 loop: CATSDFPLGQGDSSGANVLTF. For the CDR3, the DNA is TGTGCCACCAGTGATTTCCCTCTTGGGCAGGGGGATTCCTCTGGGGCCAACGTCCTGACTTTC.